One sample yielded the 19 T cell receptor beta chains listed below, sequenced in a study of T cell responses to AZD1222 COVID-19 vaccine. Libraries were prepared by immunoSEQ multiplex PCR; TCRdb keeps only in-frame clonotypes and omits some of them. The table lists about 120,000 clones, roughly 91% of them singletons. The specimen comprised peripheral blood, sampled 28 days after the second AZD1222 dose. The source of these receptors is an adult who received the AZD1222 COVID-19 vaccine.

The chain employs TRBV10-3 and TRBJ2-1; 11 bases align to TRBD2. From germline, CDR1 is ENHRY and CDR2 SYGVKD. The CDR3 contains 18 residues. The J segment lost 0 bases and the V segment lost 6 bases, leaving 10 bases of the junction unmatched. CDR3 DNA sequence: TGTGCCATCAGCCCGACTAGCGGGATCCCGAGCTCCTACAATGAGCAGTTCTTC. This translates into CAISPTSGIPSSYNEQFF.

The chain carries TRBV28 and TRBJ2-2; weak D call: TRBD1 (5 bases). In germline, CDR1 is MDHEN, CDR2 SYDVKM. The CDR3 length is 14 residues. Trimming removed 0 bases from V and 6 bases from J, with 8 bases in between. The CDR3 here is CASSLWGRAGELFF. CDR3 nucleotides: TGTGCCAGCAGTTTATGGGGCAGGGCCGGGGAGCTGTTTTTT.

The rearrangement uses TRBV5-8 and TRBJ1-2, with D possibly being TRBD1 (6 bases). The CDR3 has 16 residues. Looked up from germline, CDR1 is SGHTS and CDR2 is YDEGEE. V was shortened by 0 bases and J by 5 bases, with 17 bases between the two germline ends. CDR3 loop: CASSLVSLTGTYGYTF. The CDR3, as DNA: TGTGCCAGCAGCTTGGTATCCCTAACAGGGACGTATGGCTACACCTTC. Full variable domain (remainder filled in from reference TRBV5-8 and TRBJ1-2): EAGVTQSPTHLIKTRGQQATLRCSPISGHTSVYWYQQALGLGLQFLLWYDEGEERNRGNFPPRFSGRQFPNYSSELNVNALELEDSALYLCASSLVSLTGTYGYTFGSGTRLTVV.

This clone occurred once. This chain uses TRBV5-5 with TRBJ1-3; the D is unclear. V was cut by 2 bases and J by 5 bases, with 11 bases left in between. This CDR3 is 14 amino acids long. Germline V gene sequence: CDR1 SGHKS, CDR2 YYEKEE (reference sequence). CDR3 in DNA: TGTGCCAGCAGCTTCGGGCAGACCCGAAACACCATATATTTT. Residues: CASSFGQTRNTIYF.

CDR3: CASSQDTGSFGYTF. The CDR3 DNA reads TGTGCCAGCAGCCAAGACACAGGGAGTTTTGGCTACACCTTC. J is TRBJ1-2 and V is TRBV3-1 (or the pseudogene TRBV3-2); D is possibly TRBD1 (6 bases). CDR3 length: 14 amino acids. Germline V lookup: CDR1 LGHDT, CDR2 YNNKEL (reference sequence). The V end was cut by 0 bases, the J end by 7 bases, with 12 bases between.

V and J are TRBV4-3 and TRBJ1-3; D may be TRBD1 (5 bases). Trimming removed 0 bases from V and 3 bases from J, with 15 bases in between. There are 17 residues in the CDR3. CDR1 and CDR2 (germline): LGHNA, YSLEER. CDR3 loop: CASSQDPPRALGNTIYF. The CDR3 nucleotides read TGCGCCAGCAGCCAAGATCCTCCCAGGGCCCTTGGAAACACCATATATTTT.

This clone was counted once. The V and J genes are TRBV6-2 or TRBV6-3 and TRBJ1-2; TRBD1 aligns across 7 bases. This CDR3 is built from 14 residues. J was trimmed by 4 bases and V by 2 bases; bases with no gene match: 4. Germline-derived CDR1 and CDR2 are MNHEY and SVGEGT. CDR3 in amino acids: CASSYRGRGYGYTF. DNA of the CDR3: TGTGCCAGCAGTTACAGGGGGCGAGGCTATGGCTACACCTTC.

This chain connects TRBV12-3 or TRBV12-4 to TRBJ1-5, with D unresolved. This CDR3 comprises 12 residues. The V and J ends lost 4 bases and 6 bases respectively, with 7 bases between them. The CDR3 coding sequence is TGTGCCAGCAGTTCCGGGGTTCAGCCCCAGCATTTT. It is translated as CASSSGVQPQHF.

The chain combines TRBV4-1 with TRBJ2-7; 9 nucleotides match TRBD2. The J call is doubtful: the DNA matches TRBJ2-5 better. The germline V gene encodes CDR1 MGHRA and CDR2 YSYEKL. The CDR3 loop spans 15 amino acids. CDR3 in DNA: TGCGCCAGCAGCCAGGACCTGGCGACTAGCGGGACCCAGTACTTC. Translated: CASSQDLATSGTQYF.

The chain recombines TRBV14 with TRBJ2-7; D tentatively reads TRBD1 or TRBD2 (5 bases each). Germline CDR1 and CDR2: SGHDN and FVKESK. The germline V and J ends were trimmed by 3 bases and 2 bases, with 14 bases remaining between them. The CDR3 runs 15 residues. CDR3 coding DNA: TGTGCCAGCAGCCAGGACACAGGACTCGCCTACGAGCAGTACTTC. Residues: CASSQDTGLAYEQYF.

The chain employs TRBV19 and TRBJ1-1; 11 bases agree with TRBD1. The CDR3 totals 13 residues. The germline gives CDR1 LNHDA, CDR2 SQIVND (reference sequence). Trimming took 6 bases from V and 5 from J; bases not matched to a gene: 2. CDR3 bases: TGTGCCAGTAGGGGGACAGGGGGGACTGAAGCTTTCTTT. Translating it yields CASRGTGGTEAFF.

V and J are TRBV7-2 and TRBJ2-7, with D possibly matching TRBD1 (5 bases). Germline CDR1 SGHTA, CDR2 FQGNSA. This CDR3 spans 16 amino acids. V lost 5 bases and J 3 bases, leaving 20 bases between the germline ends. The chain's CDR3 is CASSHTDQGGYYEQYF. The CDR3 coding sequence is TGTGCCAGCAGCCATACTGATCAGGGTGGTTACTACGAGCAGTACTTC.

V is TRBV6-1 and J is TRBJ2-3; D gene unclear. V was clipped by 2 bases and J by 6 bases, with 6 bases between them. Germline V gene sequence: CDR1 MNHNS, CDR2 SASEGT. This CDR3 has 12 residues. The CDR3: CASSEYIDTQYF. As DNA, the CDR3 is TGTGCCAGCAGTGAATATATCGATACGCAGTATTTT.

The V gene is TRBV4-3, the J gene TRBJ2-7; no definite D call. The V end lost 2 bases, the J end lost 2 bases, and 7 bases lay between the germline ends. CDR1 and CDR2 (germline): LGHNA, YSLEER. The CDR3 contains 13 residues. The CDR3 loop is CASSQRRTYEQYF. DNA for the CDR3: TGCGCCAGCAGCCAACGGCGAACCTACGAGCAGTACTTC.

The chain has TRBV10-3 and TRBJ2-1; D is tentatively TRBD1 or TRBD2 (5 bases each). Trimming cost V 8 bases and J 7 bases, with 9 bases left between them. There are 11 residues in the CDR3. CDR1 is ENHRY, CDR2 SYGVKD, per germline. Written as DNA, the CDR3 is TGTGCCATCGGGGGAGAGAATGAGCAGTTCTTC. This translates into CAIGGENEQFF.

V is TRBV11-3 and J is TRBJ2-1; the match to TRBD2 covers 7 bases. The CDR3 consists of 15 residues. J was trimmed by 7 bases and V by 5 bases; bases with no gene match: 11. Per germline, CDR1 SGHNT and CDR2 YENEEA. CDR3 in amino acids: CASSPSGIEGNEQFF. The CDR3 nucleotides are TGTGCCAGCAGCCCCAGCGGGATTGAGGGGAATGAGCAGTTCTTC. The whole variable domain, filled in from reference TRBV11-3 and TRBJ2-1, reads EAGVVQSPRYKIIEKKQPVAFWCNPISGHNTLYWYLQNLGQGPELLIRYENEEAVDDSQLPKDRFSAERLKGVDSTLKIQPAELGDSAVYLCASSPSGIEGNEQFFGPGTRLTVL.

J is TRBJ2-7 and V is TRBV6-6; D possibly corresponds to TRBD2 (6 bases). CDR1 is MNHNY and CDR2 is SVGAGI in the germline V gene (reference sequence). The CDR3 totals 14 residues. Trimming cost V 8 bases and J 3 bases, with 17 bases left between them. The CDR3 sequence: CASRLHLGGYEQYF. The DNA of the CDR3 is TGTGCCAGCCGGCTACATCTGGGGGGCTACGAGCAGTACTTC.

The chain combines TRBV29-1 with TRBJ2-3, with TRBD2 as a possible D gene (5 bases). Germline values: CDR1 SQVTM, CDR2 ANQGSEA. The germline V and J ends were trimmed by 4 bases and 5 bases, with 13 bases remaining between them. This CDR3 spans 13 amino acids. The CDR3 loop reads CSVGVGAGDTQYF. DNA of the CDR3: TGCAGCGTTGGAGTAGGCGCGGGAGATACGCAGTATTTT.

The genes are TRBV5-5 and TRBJ2-5, with 10 positions matching TRBD2. The germline CDR1 and CDR2 sequences are SGHKS and YYEKEE (reference sequence). The CDR3 is 16 residues long. Trimming cost V 3 bases and J 4 bases; bases outside gene matches: 9. Here the CDR3 reads CASSWVLAGIGETQYF. CDR3 coding DNA: TGTGCCAGCAGCTGGGTACTAGCGGGAATTGGAGAGACCCAGTACTTC. Variable domain in full (rest from reference TRBV5-5 and TRBJ2-5): DAGVTQSPTHLIKTRGQQVTLRCSPISGHKSVSWYQQVLGQGPQFIFQYYEKEERGRGNFPDRFSARQFPNYSSELNVNALLLGDSALYLCASSWVLAGIGETQYFGPGTRLLVL.